Below, one T cell receptor beta chain is given with its context. Antigen specificity is unknown. The data belong to a study of response to subunit inactivated influenza vaccine. Overall study results and limits: The authors suggested that every seasonal influenza vaccination recruits few new T cells.

The V and J ends lost 4 bases and 6 bases respectively, with 10 bases between them. CDR3 length: 13 residues. Germline CDR1 and CDR2: LGHNA and YNFKEQ. TCRdb re-called the RT-PCR reads through MiXCR, storing one row per CDR3 protein. Of fewer than 700,000 distinct CDR3 sequences in the sample, about an eighth were seen once. The origin of this receptor is a man aged 50-59 years who received an inactivated influenza vaccine. This specimen consisted of PBMCs from blood, obtained 40 to 50 days after vaccination. The genes are TRBV4-2 and TRBJ2-1, with TRBD1 as a possible D gene (6 bases). DNA of the CDR3: TGTGCCAGCAGCCGCAGGGGTAGCAATGAGCAGTTCTTC. It is translated as CASSRRGSNEQFF.